This passage covers 10 T cell receptor beta chains from one sample sequenced in a study of T cell repertoires in cytomegalovirus infection. TCRdb itself ran the reads through MiXCR, one entry per CDR3 protein. The repertoire consists of 250,000 to 300,000 distinct CDR3 sequences, with roughly an eighth occurring once and the leading ten covering 8.5% to 10%. The sequenced material came from PBMCs. Receptor source: a human donor in good health (CMV status not recorded). Some clones in this sample may be carry-over from other donors' samples.

This clonotype has at least ten counts. This rearrangement joins TRBV10-3 to TRBJ2-2, with D possibly TRBD2 on 5 matching bases. The CDR3 is 15 residues long. Trimming stripped 4 bases from V and 6 bases from J, with 15 bases between. Germline loops: CDR1 ENHRY, CDR2 SYGVKD. The CDR3 here is CAISAYNGVPGELFF. As DNA, the CDR3 is TGTGCCATCAGTGCCTACAACGGGGTCCCCGGGGAGCTGTTTTTT.

This clonotype was picked up a small number of times. The chain joins TRBV19 to TRBJ1-2; D ambiguous. The CDR3 is 15 residues long. Germline V gives CDR1 LNHDA, CDR2 SQIVND (reference sequence). The V and J ends lost 7 bases and 0 bases respectively, with 15 bases between them. In DNA, the CDR3 is TGTGCCAGTATCGCCAGGAACGCTCCTAACTATGGCTACACCTTC. This encodes CASIARNAPNYGYTF.

This clonotype was seen ten or more times. This chain uses TRBV20-1 with TRBJ1-2, with D possibly matching TRBD1 (6 bases). CDR1 is DFQATT, CDR2 SNEGSKA, per germline (reference sequence). The CDR3 is 12 residues long. V was pared by 6 bases and J by 4 bases, with 12 bases between. This CDR3 reads CSAPDSGYGYTF. CDR3 DNA: TGCAGTGCCCCGGACAGTGGCTATGGCTACACCTTC.

The chain couples TRBV27 to TRBJ2-7, with 12 bases fitting TRBD2. Trimming took 0 bases from V and 2 from J; bases not matched to a gene: 8. The CDR3 sequence is 18 residues long. Germline CDR1 and CDR2: MNHEY and SMNVEV (reference sequence). The CDR3 DNA reads TGTGCCAGCAGTTTATCGTTGACCTCTAGCGGGAGGGCCTACGAGCAGTACTTC. It specifies CASSLSLTSSGRAYEQYF.

The chain combines TRBV29-1 with TRBJ1-1; tentatively, D is TRBD1 (5 bases). This CDR3 region has 12 residues. The V gene lost 7 bases and the J gene lost 3 bases, with 12 bases spanning the gap. From germline, CDR1 is SQVTM and CDR2 ANQGSEA. The CDR3 DNA reads as TGCAGCGGGAGTCCGGGGGACACTGAAGCTTTCTTT. Encoded protein: CSGSPGDTEAFF.

The CDR3 bases are TGTGCCAGCGGTAACCCACAGGAAGAGCAGTTCTTC. This sequence encodes CASGNPQEEQFF. The chain is built from TRBV6-2 or TRBV6-3 and TRBJ2-1, with a weak D call TRBD1 (5 bases). V was trimmed by 8 bases and J by 10 bases, leaving 15 bases between them. CDR3 length: 12 amino acids. Germline values: CDR1 MNHEY, CDR2 SVGEGT.

This clonotype has at least ten counts. This chain joins TRBV28 and TRBJ2-1; D not certain. The CDR3 runs to 11 residues. Germline V gene lookup returns CDR1 MDHEN and CDR2 SYDVKM. The germline V and J ends were trimmed by 8 bases and 3 bases, with 5 bases remaining between them. The CDR3 sequence is CASQNYNEQFF. The CDR3, as DNA: TGTGCCAGCCAGAACTACAATGAGCAGTTCTTC.

There are a few counts of this clonotype. The chain has TRBV11-2 and TRBJ1-6, with a possible D match to TRBD1 (5 bases). This CDR3 comprises 14 residues. CDR1 is SGHAT and CDR2 is FQNNGV in the germline V gene. V dropped 4 bases and J dropped 10 bases, with 14 bases sitting between them. CDR3 sequence: CASSSGRTTSPLHF. The CDR3 DNA is TGTGCCAGCAGCTCAGGGCGGACCACCTCACCCCTCCACTTT.

In its sample, this clonotype was seen many times. CDR3 bases: TGTGCCAGCAGCCCTTCGCGAGAGACCCAGTACTTC. It encodes CASSPSRETQYF. V is TRBV7-8 and J is TRBJ2-5; D is unresolved. Germline assignment: CDR1 SGHVS and CDR2 FQNEAQ. V dropped 5 bases and J dropped 4 bases, with 8 bases sitting between them. The CDR3 spans 12 residues.

The V call is TRBV5-1, the J call TRBJ2-2, with 7 bases lining up with TRBD1. The V segment lost 5 bases and the J segment 3 bases; nucleotides outside the gene matches: 13. The CDR3 is made up of 17 amino acids. CDR1 SGHRS and CDR2 YFSETQ come from the germline V gene. In nucleotides, the CDR3 is TGCGCCAGCAGTACCGGTGTACAGGGGCGACACACCGGGGAGCTGTTTTTT. Translating gives CASSTGVQGRHTGELFF. Full variable domain (missing parts from reference TRBV5-1 and TRBJ2-2): KAGVTQTPRYLIKTRGQQVTLSCSPISGHRSVSWYQQTPGQGLQFLFEYFSETQRNKGNFPGRFSGRQFSNSRSEMNVSTLELGDSALYLCASSTGVQGRHTGELFFGEGSRLTVL.